The clone carrying this T cell receptor beta chain has more than one count but fewer than ten. TCRdb's copy holds only in-frame clones and misses some; the assay was immunoSEQ multiplex PCR. The sample includes about 50,000 clones, roughly 89% of them seen just once. This sample was included in a study of CD4+ T cells in melanoma. V was cut by 0 bases and J by 3 bases, with 7 bases left in between. The CDR3 sequence is 14 residues long. Germline loops: CDR1 SGDLS, CDR2 YYNGEE. Sequenced material: peripheral blood. This chain connects TRBV9 to TRBJ1-5, with D unresolved. The receptor was derived from a human donor with melanoma. CDR3 in amino acids: CASSVDGYNQPQHF. CDR3 DNA: TGTGCCAGCAGCGTAGACGGTTACAATCAGCCCCAGCATTTT.